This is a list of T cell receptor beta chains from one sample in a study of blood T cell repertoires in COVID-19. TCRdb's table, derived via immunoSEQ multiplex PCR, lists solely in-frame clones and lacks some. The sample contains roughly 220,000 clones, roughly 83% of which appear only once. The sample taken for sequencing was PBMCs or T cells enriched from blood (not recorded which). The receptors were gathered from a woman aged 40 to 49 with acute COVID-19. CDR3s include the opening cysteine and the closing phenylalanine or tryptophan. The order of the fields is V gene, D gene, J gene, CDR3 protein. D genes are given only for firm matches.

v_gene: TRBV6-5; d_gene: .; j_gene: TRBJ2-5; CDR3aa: CASSLATQYF
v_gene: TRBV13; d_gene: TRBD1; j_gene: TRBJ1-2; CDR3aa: CASSEGRRGQGGYTF
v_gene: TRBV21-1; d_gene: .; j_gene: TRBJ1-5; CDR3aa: CASSKGPPEQGNQPQHF
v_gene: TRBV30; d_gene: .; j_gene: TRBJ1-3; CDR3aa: CAWGGLGGNTIYF
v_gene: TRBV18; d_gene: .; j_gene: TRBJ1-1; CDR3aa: CASSPSGLRVNTEAFF
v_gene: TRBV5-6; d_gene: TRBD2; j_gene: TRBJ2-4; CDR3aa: CASSEGLAYIQYF
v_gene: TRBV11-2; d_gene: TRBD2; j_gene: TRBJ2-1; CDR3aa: CASSPRETSGSPYNEQFF
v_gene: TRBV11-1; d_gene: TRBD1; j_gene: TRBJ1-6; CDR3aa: CASSSGTVYNSPLHF
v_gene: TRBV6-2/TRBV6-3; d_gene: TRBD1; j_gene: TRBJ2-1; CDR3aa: CASSSSTGIAYNEQFF
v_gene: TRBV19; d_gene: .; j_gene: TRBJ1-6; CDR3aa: CASGTSSYNSPLHF
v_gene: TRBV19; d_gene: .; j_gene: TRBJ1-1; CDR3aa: CASSSGQLNTEAFF
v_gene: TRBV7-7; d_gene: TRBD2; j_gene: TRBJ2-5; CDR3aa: CASSLGRLAGGQETQYF
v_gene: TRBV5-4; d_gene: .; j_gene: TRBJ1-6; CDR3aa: CASSLGQSDSPLHF
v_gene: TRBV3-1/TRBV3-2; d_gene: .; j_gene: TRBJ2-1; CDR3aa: CASSPLGGRVKNEQFF
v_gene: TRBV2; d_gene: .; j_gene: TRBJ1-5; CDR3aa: CASSVLSGNQPQHF
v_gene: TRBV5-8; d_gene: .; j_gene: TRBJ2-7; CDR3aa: CASSSNRDYIYEQYF
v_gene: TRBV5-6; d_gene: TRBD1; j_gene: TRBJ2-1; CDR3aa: CASSFWTGGFRGEQFF
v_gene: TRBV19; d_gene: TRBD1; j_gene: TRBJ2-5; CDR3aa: CASSRNRGETQYF
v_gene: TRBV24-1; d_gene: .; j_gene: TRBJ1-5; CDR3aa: CATSERRGNQPQHF
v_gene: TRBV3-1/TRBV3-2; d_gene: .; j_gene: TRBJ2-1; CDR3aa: CASSRDSVSDEQFF
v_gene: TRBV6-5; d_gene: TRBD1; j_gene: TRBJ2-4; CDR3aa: CASSPDRSHKNIQYF
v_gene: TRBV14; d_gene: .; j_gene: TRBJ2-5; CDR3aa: CASSPDKTQYF
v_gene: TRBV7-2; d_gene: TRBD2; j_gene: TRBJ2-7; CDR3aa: CASSLKGWASGYEQYF
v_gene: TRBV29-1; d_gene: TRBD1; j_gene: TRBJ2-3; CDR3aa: CSVEWDRGTDTQYF
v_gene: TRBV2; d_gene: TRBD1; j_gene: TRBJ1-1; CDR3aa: CASSEARTGGTEAFF
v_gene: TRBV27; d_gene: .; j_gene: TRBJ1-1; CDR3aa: CASSTGSRTEAFF
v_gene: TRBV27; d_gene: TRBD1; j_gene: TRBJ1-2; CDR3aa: CASSLGRTGDGYTF
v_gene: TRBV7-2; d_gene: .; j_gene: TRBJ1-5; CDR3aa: CASSLGAGALYSNQPQHF
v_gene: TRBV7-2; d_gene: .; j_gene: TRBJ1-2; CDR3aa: CASSLVSTGRDGYTF
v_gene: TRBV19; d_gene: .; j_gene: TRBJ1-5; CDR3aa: CASSNGPGTDNQPQHF
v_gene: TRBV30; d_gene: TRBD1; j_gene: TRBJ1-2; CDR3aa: CAWGTGGGYGYTF
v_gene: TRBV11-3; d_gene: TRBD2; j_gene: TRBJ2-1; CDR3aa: CASSLGTSGHSYNEQFF
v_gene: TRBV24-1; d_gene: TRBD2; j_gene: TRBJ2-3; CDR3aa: CATSDSGSGDTQYF
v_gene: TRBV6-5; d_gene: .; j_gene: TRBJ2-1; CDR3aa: CASSSLRVEREQFF
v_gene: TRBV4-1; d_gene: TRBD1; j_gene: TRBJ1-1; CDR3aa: CASSQGGTGGVYAETEAFF
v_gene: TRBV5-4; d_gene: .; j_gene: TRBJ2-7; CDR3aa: CASSLRGSNEQYF
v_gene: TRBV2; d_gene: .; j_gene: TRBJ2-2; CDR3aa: CASGRQSTDTGELFF
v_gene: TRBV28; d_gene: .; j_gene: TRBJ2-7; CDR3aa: CASRPQAEQYF
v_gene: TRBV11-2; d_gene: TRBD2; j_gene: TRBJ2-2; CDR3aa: CASSFTGLADTGELFF
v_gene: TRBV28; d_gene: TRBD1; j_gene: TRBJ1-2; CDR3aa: CATWTGASGYTF
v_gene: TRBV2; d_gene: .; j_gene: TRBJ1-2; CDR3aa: CATKTHENYGYTF
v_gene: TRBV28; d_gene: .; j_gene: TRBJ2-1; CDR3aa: CASSYRAGTATMGEQFF
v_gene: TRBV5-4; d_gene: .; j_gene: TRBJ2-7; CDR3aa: CASSAREQGTDEQYF
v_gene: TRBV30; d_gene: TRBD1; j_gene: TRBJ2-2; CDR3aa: CAWSGQEITGELFF
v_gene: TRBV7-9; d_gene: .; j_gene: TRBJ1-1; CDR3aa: CASSSQRGGNTEAFF
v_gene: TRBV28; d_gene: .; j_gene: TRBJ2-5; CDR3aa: CASSPAGEQETQYF
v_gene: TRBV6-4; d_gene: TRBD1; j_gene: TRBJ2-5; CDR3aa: CASSVLDPTGKTQYF
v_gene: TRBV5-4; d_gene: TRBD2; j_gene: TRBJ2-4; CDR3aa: CASSPGLAGNGDIQYF
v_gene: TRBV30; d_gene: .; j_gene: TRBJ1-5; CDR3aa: CAWSSRGRQPQHF
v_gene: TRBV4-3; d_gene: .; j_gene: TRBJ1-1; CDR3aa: CASSQALLNTEAFF
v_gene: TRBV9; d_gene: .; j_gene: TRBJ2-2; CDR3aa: CASSIAGIGDGELFF
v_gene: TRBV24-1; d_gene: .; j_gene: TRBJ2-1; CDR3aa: CATSDPGAGAGLSEQFF
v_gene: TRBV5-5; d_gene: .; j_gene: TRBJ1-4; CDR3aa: CASSLTRRVDEKLFF
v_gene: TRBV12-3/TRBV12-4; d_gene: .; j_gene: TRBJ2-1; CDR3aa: CASSFRQANEQFF
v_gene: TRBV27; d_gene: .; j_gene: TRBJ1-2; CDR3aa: CASSLGQASNYGYTF
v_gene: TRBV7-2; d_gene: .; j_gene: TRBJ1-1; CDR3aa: CASSFGVGAVSEAFF